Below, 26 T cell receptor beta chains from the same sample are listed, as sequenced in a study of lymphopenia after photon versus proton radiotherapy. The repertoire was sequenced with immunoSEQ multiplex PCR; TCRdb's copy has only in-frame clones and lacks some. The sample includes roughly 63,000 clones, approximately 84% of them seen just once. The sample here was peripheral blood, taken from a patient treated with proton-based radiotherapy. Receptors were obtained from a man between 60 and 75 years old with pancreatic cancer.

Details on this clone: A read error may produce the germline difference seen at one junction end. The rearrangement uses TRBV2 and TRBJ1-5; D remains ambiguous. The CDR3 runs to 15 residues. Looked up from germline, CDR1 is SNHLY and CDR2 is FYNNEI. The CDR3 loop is CASREGRLFNQPQHF. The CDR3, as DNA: TGTGCCAGCAGGGAAGGACGGCTGTTCAATCAGCCCCAGCATTTT.

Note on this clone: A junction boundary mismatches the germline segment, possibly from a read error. The CDR3 protein is CSATDSHEQYF. DNA for the CDR3: TGCAGTGCTACGGACTCCCACGAGCAGTACTTC. The chain links TRBV20-1 to TRBJ2-7; a weak D match, TRBD2 (5 bases). Germline V gene sequence: CDR1 DFQATT, CDR2 SNEGSKA (reference sequence). This CDR3 comprises 11 residues.

CDR3 DNA sequence: TGTGCCAGCAGCCCACGACTAGCGGGAGTTTTAGATACGCAGTATTTT. Its translation: CASSPRLAGVLDTQYF. The V call is TRBV7-6, the J call TRBJ2-3; 12 nucleotides match TRBD2. The V and J ends lost 5 bases and 5 bases, in that order; junction bases with no gene match: 8. CDR1 is SGHVS and CDR2 is FNYEAQ in the germline V gene. This CDR3 is built from 16 residues.

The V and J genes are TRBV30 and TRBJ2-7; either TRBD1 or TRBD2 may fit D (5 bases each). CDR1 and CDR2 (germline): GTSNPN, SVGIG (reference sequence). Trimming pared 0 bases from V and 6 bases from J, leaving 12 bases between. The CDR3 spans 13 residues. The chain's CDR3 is CAWSVLRGVEQYF. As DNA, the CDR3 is TGTGCCTGGAGTGTACTAAGAGGGGTCGAGCAGTACTTC.

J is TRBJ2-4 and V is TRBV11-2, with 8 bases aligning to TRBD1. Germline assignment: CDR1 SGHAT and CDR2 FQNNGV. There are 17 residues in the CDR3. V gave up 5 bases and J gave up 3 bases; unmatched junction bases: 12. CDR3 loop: CASSDRQGTLNKNIQYF. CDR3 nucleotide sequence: TGTGCCAGCAGCGACCGACAGGGGACCCTAAACAAAAACATTCAGTACTTC.

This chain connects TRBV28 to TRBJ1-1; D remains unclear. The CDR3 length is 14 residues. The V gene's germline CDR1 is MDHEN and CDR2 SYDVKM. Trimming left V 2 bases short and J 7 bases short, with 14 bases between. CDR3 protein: CASSLRGFFSEAFF. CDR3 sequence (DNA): TGTGCCAGCAGTTTAAGAGGTTTTTTCAGTGAAGCTTTCTTT.

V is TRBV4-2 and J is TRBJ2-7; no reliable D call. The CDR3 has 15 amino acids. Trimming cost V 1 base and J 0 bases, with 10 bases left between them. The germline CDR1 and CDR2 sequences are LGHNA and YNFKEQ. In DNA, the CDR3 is TGTGCCAGCAGCCAAGCCTTTGGTAACTCCTACGAGCAGTACTTC. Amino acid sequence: CASSQAFGNSYEQYF.

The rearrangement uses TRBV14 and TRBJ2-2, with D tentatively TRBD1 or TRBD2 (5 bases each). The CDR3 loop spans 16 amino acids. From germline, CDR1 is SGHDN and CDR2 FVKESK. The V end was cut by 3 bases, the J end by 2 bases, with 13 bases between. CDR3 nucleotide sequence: TGTGCCAGCAGCCACATTCAGGGACGAAACACCGGGGAGCTGTTTTTT. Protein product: CASSHIQGRNTGELFF.

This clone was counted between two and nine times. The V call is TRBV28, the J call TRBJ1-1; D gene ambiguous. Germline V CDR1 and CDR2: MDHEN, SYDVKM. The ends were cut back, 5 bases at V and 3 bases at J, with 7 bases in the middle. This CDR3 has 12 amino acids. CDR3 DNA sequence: TGTGCCAGCAGTCTATTATACACTGAAGCTTTCTTT. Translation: CASSLLYTEAFF.

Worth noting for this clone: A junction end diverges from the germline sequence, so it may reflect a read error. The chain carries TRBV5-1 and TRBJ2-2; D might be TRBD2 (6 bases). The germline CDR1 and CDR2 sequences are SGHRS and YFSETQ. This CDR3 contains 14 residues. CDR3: CASILDYSQGELFF. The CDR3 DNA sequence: TGCGCCAGCATCTTGGACTATTCCCAAGGGGAGCTGTTTTTT.

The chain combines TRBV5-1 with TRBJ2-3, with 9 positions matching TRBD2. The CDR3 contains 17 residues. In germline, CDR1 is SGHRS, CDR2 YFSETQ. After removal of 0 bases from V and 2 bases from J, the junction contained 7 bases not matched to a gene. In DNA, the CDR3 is TGCGCCAGCAGCTTGGGGAAAGCGGGAGGAACCACAGATACGCAGTATTTT. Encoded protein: CASSLGKAGGTTDTQYF.

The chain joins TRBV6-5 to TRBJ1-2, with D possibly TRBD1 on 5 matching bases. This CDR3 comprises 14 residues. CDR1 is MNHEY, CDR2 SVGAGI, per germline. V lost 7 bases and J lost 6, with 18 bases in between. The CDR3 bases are TGTGCCAGCACTAAGGCTGGGAGGGGCGATGGCTACACCTTC. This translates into CASTKAGRGDGYTF.

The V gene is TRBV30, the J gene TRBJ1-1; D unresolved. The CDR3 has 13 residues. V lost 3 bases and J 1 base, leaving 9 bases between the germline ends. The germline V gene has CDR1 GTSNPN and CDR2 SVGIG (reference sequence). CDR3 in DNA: TGTGCCTGGAGCCAGGACTGGAACACTGAAGCTTTCTTT. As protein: CAWSQDWNTEAFF.

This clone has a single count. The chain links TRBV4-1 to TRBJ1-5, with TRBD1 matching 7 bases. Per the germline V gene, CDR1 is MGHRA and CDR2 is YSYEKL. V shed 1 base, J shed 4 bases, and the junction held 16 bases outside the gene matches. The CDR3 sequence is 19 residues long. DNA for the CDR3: TGCGCCAGCAGCCAAGTTGTGACCCCCCGGGACAGCCTTAATCAGCCCCAGCATTTT. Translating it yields CASSQVVTPRDSLNQPQHF.

The CDR3 is CASSGREDTQYF. The DNA of the CDR3 is TGTGCCAGCAGTGGAAGGGAAGATACGCAGTATTTT. The gene calls are TRBV2 and TRBJ2-3; D not certain. The ends were cut back, 4 bases at V and 5 bases at J, with 7 bases in the middle. CDR3 length: 12 amino acids. Germline values: CDR1 SNHLY, CDR2 FYNNEI.

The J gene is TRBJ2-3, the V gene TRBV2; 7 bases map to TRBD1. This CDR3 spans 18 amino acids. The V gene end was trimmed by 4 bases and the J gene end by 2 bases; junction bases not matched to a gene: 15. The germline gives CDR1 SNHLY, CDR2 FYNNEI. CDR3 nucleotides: TGTGCCAGCAGTGCGGGGTACAGGGGCCTCATCTTCACAGATACGCAGTATTTT. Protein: CASSAGYRGLIFTDTQYF.

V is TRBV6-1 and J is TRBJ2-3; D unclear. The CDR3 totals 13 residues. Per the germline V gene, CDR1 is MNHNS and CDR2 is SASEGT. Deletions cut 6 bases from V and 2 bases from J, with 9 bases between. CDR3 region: CASSPIFTDTQYF. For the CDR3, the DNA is TGTGCCAGCAGCCCTATTTTCACAGATACGCAGTATTTT.

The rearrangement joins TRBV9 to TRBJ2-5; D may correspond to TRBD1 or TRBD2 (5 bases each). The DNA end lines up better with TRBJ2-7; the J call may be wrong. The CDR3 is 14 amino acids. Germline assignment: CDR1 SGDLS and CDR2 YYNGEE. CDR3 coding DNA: TGTGCCAGCAGCGTAGCTTATGGGGGATACGAGCAGTACTTC. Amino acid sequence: CASSVAYGGYEQYF.

The chain's CDR3 is CASSEDYNSYEQYF. CDR3 DNA sequence: TGTGCCAGCAGCGAGGACTACAACTCCTACGAGCAGTACTTC. The chain employs TRBV7-9 and TRBJ2-7; tentatively, D is TRBD2 (6 bases). The V end lost 5 bases, the J end lost 0 bases, and 11 bases lay between the germline ends. The germline CDR1 and CDR2 sequences are SEHNR and FQNEAQ (reference sequence). The CDR3 has 14 residues.

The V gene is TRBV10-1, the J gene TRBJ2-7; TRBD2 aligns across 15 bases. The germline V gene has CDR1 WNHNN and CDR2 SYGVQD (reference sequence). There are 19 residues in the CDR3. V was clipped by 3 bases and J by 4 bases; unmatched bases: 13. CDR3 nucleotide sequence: TGCGCCAGCAGTGAATCCCGGACTAGCGGGAGGGCCATCGAGTACGAGCAGTACTTC. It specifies CASSESRTSGRAIEYEQYF.

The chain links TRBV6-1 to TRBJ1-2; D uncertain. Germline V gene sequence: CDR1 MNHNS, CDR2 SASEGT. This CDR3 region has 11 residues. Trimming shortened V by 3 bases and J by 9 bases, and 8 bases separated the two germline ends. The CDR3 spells CASSEERRYTF. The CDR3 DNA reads TGTGCCAGCAGTGAGGAACGTCGCTACACCTTC.

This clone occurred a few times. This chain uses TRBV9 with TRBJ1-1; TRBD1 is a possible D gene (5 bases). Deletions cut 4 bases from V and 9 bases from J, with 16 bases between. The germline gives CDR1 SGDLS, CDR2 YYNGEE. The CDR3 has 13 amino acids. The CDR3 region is CASSPEGTVKAFF. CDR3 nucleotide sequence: TGTGCCAGCAGCCCTGAAGGGACCGTGAAAGCTTTCTTT. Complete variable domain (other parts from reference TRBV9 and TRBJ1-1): DSGVTQTPKHLITATGQRVTLRCSPRSGDLSVYWYQQSLDQGLQFLIQYYNGEERAKGNILERFSAQQFPDLHSELNLSSLELGDSALYFCASSPEGTVKAFFGQGTRLTVV.

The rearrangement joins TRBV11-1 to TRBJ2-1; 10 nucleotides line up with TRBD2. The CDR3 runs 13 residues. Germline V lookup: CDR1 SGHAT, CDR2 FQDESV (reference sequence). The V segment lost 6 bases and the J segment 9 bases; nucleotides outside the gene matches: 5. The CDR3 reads CASRGEREGEQFF. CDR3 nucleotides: TGTGCCAGCAGGGGAGAGCGGGAGGGTGAGCAGTTCTTC.

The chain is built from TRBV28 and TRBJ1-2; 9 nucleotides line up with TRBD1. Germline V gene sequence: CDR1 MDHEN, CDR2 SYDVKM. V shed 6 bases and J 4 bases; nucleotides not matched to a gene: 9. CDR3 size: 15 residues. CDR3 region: CASRLRGTGTYGYTF. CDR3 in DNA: TGTGCCAGCAGACTTAGGGGGACAGGGACCTATGGCTACACCTTC.

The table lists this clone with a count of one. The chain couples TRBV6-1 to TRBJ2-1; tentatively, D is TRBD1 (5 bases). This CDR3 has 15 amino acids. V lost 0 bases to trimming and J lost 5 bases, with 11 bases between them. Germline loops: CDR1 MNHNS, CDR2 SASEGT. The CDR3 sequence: CASSEARFRDNEQFF. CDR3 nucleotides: TGTGCCAGCAGTGAAGCTAGGTTCAGGGACAATGAGCAGTTCTTC.

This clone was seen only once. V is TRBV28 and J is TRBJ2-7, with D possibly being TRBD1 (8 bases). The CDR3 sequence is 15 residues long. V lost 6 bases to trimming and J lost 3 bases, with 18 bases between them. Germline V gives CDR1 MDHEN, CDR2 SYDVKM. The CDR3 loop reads CASSPGQGGVYEQYF. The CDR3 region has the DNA TGTGCCAGCAGCCCTGGACAGGGAGGGGTCTACGAGCAGTACTTC.